The following is a TCR beta chain sequence with its context. The source of the sample is a study of response to subunit inactivated influenza vaccine. One entry per CDR3 protein, called by TCRdb with MiXCR from the RT-PCR reads. The sample lists more than 450,000 distinct CDR3 sequences, 10% to 15% occurring once. V was cut by 1 base and J by 1 base, with 12 bases left in between. From germline, CDR1 is DFQATT and CDR2 SNEGSKA (reference sequence). The CDR3 has 15 amino acids. This clonotype was sampled from a man between 50 and 59 years old who received an inactivated influenza vaccine. The V gene is TRBV20-1, the J gene TRBJ2-3; TRBD1 is a possible D gene (5 bases). Source: PBMCs from blood, taken on the day of vaccination. The CDR3 nucleotides read TGCAGTGCTAGAGTCGTGGGGCGAGGCACAGATACGCAGTATTTT. It codes for CSARVVGRGTDTQYF.